One and the same sample provided the 7 T cell receptor beta chains below, sequenced in a study of T cell responses to AZD1222 COVID-19 vaccine. TCRdb keeps only in-frame clones here, not all; method: immunoSEQ multiplex PCR. Found here are 110,000 to 150,000 clones, about 92% of them singletons; the top ten hold over 7.5%. The starting material was peripheral blood, obtained on day 0 of AZD1222 vaccination. All receptors derive from an adult in good health.

The CDR3 DNA sequence: TGTGCCAGCAGCGTCTATCTTGGGGGAGACAGGGGCTACACCTTC. Amino acids: CASSVYLGGDRGYTF. J is TRBJ1-2 and V is TRBV9; TRBD1 might be the D (6 bases). Germline V lookup: CDR1 SGDLS, CDR2 YYNGEE. The CDR3 length is 15 residues. V was trimmed by 2 bases and J by 8 bases, leaving 19 bases between them.

This chain uses TRBV7-8 with TRBJ1-2; 7 bases match TRBD1. Trimming at V came to 5 bases and at J to 6 bases, leaving 9 bases not matched to a gene. CDR1 is SGHVS, CDR2 FQNEAQ, per germline. The CDR3 is made up of 14 amino acids. The CDR3 DNA sequence: TGTGCCAGCAGCAGGCGGGACAGAGGGGATGGCTACACCTTC. Residues: CASSRRDRGDGYTF. Complete variable domain (other parts from reference TRBV7-8 and TRBJ1-2): GAGVSQSPRYKVAKRGQDVALRCDPISGHVSLFWYQQALGQGPEFLTYFQNEAQLDKSGLPSDRFFAERPEGSVSTLKIQRTQQEDSAVYLCASSRRDRGDGYTFGSGTRLTVV.

This clone was recorded once. The V and J genes are TRBV4-1 and TRBJ1-5, with D unresolved. V was clipped by 4 bases and J by 2 bases, with 21 bases between them. The CDR3 is 18 amino acids. Germline V lookup: CDR1 MGHRA, CDR2 YSYEKL. DNA for the CDR3: TGCGCCAGCAGCCGGACTTTTGTTAGGAGCGAGGGCAATCAGCCCCAGCATTTT. Translation gives CASSRTFVRSEGNQPQHF.

This sequence joins TRBV10-3 and TRBJ2-3; D uncertain. Germline V lookup: CDR1 ENHRY, CDR2 SYGVKD. This CDR3 comprises 15 residues. The V and J ends lost 0 bases and 9 bases respectively, with 16 bases between them. CDR3 sequence (DNA): TGTGCCATCAGTGAGTCAAGTGTCGTCATGGGAACGCAGTATTTT. Its translation: CAISESSVVMGTQYF.

The V call is TRBV18, the J call TRBJ1-5; D is unresolved. This CDR3 is 14 amino acids long. Trimming removed 5 bases from V and 0 bases from J, with 8 bases in between. Per the germline V gene, CDR1 is KGHSH and CDR2 is LQKENI. CDR3 protein: CASSAGSSNQPQHF. The DNA for the CDR3 is TGTGCCAGCTCAGCCGGATCTAGCAATCAGCCCCAGCATTTT. Variable domain in full (rest from reference TRBV18 and TRBJ1-5): NAGVMQNPRHLVRRRGQEARLRCSPMKGHSHVYWYRQLPEEGLKFMVYLQKENIIDESGMPKERFSAEFPKEGPSILRIQQVVRGDSAAYFCASSAGSSNQPQHFGDGTRLSIL.

The chain combines TRBV5-5 with TRBJ1-1, with D uncertain. Germline CDR1 and CDR2: SGHKS and YYEKEE (reference sequence). The V gene lost 0 bases and the J gene lost 4 bases, with 13 bases spanning the gap. This CDR3 has 15 amino acids. CDR3 residues: CASSLGTVIGTEAFF. CDR3 DNA: TGTGCCAGCAGCTTGGGAACGGTAATAGGCACTGAAGCTTTCTTT.

J is TRBJ1-1 and V is TRBV5-1; no firm D call. The CDR3 has 13 residues. Germline V gene lookup returns CDR1 SGHRS and CDR2 YFSETQ. V lost 1 base and J 3 bases, leaving 7 bases between the germline ends. CDR3 region: CASSLWGDTEAFF. The CDR3 DNA reads as TGCGCCAGCAGCTTGTGGGGTGACACTGAAGCTTTCTTT.